This is a list of T cell receptor beta chains from one sample in a study of blood T cell repertoires in COVID-19. Libraries were prepared by immunoSEQ multiplex PCR; TCRdb keeps only in-frame clonotypes and omits some of them. The sample has about 42,000 clones, 85% to 90% seen once. Sequencing was carried out using peripheral blood. The receptors derive from a man between 25 and 39 years old with active or convalescent COVID-19. Both conserved end residues are part of each CDR3. A D gene is named only where the DNA matches it firmly. Rows may omit the clone size; those that give it use once, few, many or a size class.

TRBV19,TRBD2,.,TRBJ2-1,TGTGCCAGTAGTATAGAGTGGGTAGCGGGAGGGCATGAGCAGTTCTTC,CASSIEWVAGGHEQFF
TRBV7-6,TRBD1,.,TRBJ1-3,TGTGCCAGCAGCTTACCAAGAACAGGGGGCGTAGCTGGAAACACCATATATTTT,CASSLPRTGGVAGNTIYF
TRBV7-3,.,.,TRBJ1-4,TGTGCCAGCAGATTTATGTGTCAGGGCTCGGAAAAACTGTTTTTT,CASRFMCQGSEKLFF
TRBV18,.,.,TRBJ1-4,TGTGCCAGCTCACCAATGGGGGGGACCGAAAAACTGTTTTTT,CASSPMGGTEKLFF
TRBV5-1,.,.,TRBJ2-5,TGCGCCAGCGGAGGCGGTCGGGGGGAGACCCAGTACTTC,CASGGGRGETQYF
TRBV4-2,.,.,TRBJ1-4,TGTGCCAGCAGCCAAGTCCCAGGGGAAAATGAAAAACTGTTTTTT,CASSQVPGENEKLFF
TRBV7-9,TRBD2,.,TRBJ2-6,TGTGCCAGCAGCCGACCTCTAGCGGGAGGTCTCTCTGGGGCCAACGTCCTGACTTTC,CASSRPLAGGLSGANVLTF
TRBV4-2,TRBD1,once,TRBJ2-7,TGTGCCAGCAGCCAAGATTGGTACAGGGGCTACGAGCAGTACTTC,CASSQDWYRGYEQYF
TRBV6-5,.,.,TRBJ1-6,TGTGCCAGCAGTTACTCATTGGAGGGGAGGTCACCCCTCCACTTT,CASSYSLEGRSPLHF
TRBV7-2,.,.,TRBJ2-3,TGTGCCAGCAGCTTAGGGGGGGCAGATACGCAGTATTTT,CASSLGGADTQYF
TRBV24-1,.,.,TRBJ2-1,TGTGCCACCAGTGATTTGCTGGGCGAAGGGGAGTTCTTC,CATSDLLGEGEFF
TRBV2,TRBD1,.,TRBJ1-6,TGTGCCAGCAGCGGACAGGGGGCTTTTTCACCCCTCCACTTT,CASSGQGAFSPLHF
TRBV2,TRBD1,.,TRBJ1-4,TGTGCCTACAGCAGGGGGCCCTCTAATGAAAAACTGTTTTTT,CAYSRGPSNEKLFF
TRBV6-5,TRBD1,.,TRBJ1-1,TGTGCCAGCAGTTACTCCAGGGGGATAGGGACTGAAGCTTTCTTT,CASSYSRGIGTEAFF
TRBV24-1,TRBD1,once,TRBJ1-1,TGTGCCACCAGTGATTCCGGGACAGGGGCGAAAGCTTTCTTT,CATSDSGTGAKAFF
TRBV19,TRBD2,once,TRBJ2-2,TGTGCCAGTAGTTCGCGGGAGTTCCCCACCGGGGAGCTGTTTTTT,CASSSREFPTGELFF
TRBV24-1,.,.,TRBJ1-5,TGTGCCACCAGTGATTCGGGAGCAGGAAATAGCAATCAGCCCCAGCATTTT,CATSDSGAGNSNQPQHF
TRBV6-5,.,few,TRBJ1-1,TGTGCCAGCAGTTACGGGGCCGTAGGAGCCGTCACTGAAGCTTTCTTT,CASSYGAVGAVTEAFF
TRBV3-1/TRBV3-2,TRBD2,.,TRBJ2-3,TGTGCCAGCAGCCAAGAAGAAGGACTAGAGGCGCAGTATTTT,CASSQEEGLEAQYF
TRBV2,TRBD1,.,TRBJ1-2,TGTGCCAGTTCCCGGGACAGTCTTGGCTACACCTTC,CASSRDSLGYTF
TRBV7-9,.,.,TRBJ2-1,TGTGCCAGCGCCCCCCTTGCGGGGTGGAATGAGCAGTTCTTC,CASAPLAGWNEQFF
TRBV6-5,.,.,TRBJ2-7,TGTGCCAGCAGAGGGACTCTTAGCTCCTACGAGCAGTACTTC,CASRGTLSSYEQYF
TRBV19,TRBD1,.,TRBJ1-1,TGTGCCAGTAGTCCCCGACAGGGGGGGAACACTGAAGCTTTCTTT,CASSPRQGGNTEAFF
TRBV5-1,.,.,TRBJ2-5,TGCGCCAGCAGCTTGGCCGGCGGGACCAGCCAAGAGACCCAGTACTTC,CASSLAGGTSQETQYF
TRBV20-1,.,.,TRBJ1-3,TGCAGTGCTAGTGAATGGAGACTCAGCTCTGGAAACACCATATATTTT,CSASEWRLSSGNTIYF
TRBV19,TRBD2,few,TRBJ2-2,TGTGCCAGTAGTCTGAGGACTAGCGGGAGGGGCGGGGAGCTGTTTTTT,CASSLRTSGRGGELFF
TRBV27,.,once,TRBJ2-1,TGTGCCAGCAGTTTCTGGGGGGACTCCTACAATGAGCAGTTCTTC,CASSFWGDSYNEQFF
TRBV9,TRBD1,.,TRBJ1-2,TGTGCCAGCAGCGGGGCGACAGGGAATGGCTACACCTTC,CASSGATGNGYTF
TRBV3-1/TRBV3-2,TRBD1,.,TRBJ2-3,TGTGCCAGCAGCCCCGGGACAGGGATTAGCACAGATACGCAGTATTTT,CASSPGTGISTDTQYF
TRBV7-8,.,.,TRBJ1-6,TGTGCCAGCAGCTCCAGGGAGGGGTCACCCCTCCACTTT,CASSSREGSPLHF
TRBV3-1/TRBV3-2,TRBD2,.,TRBJ2-5,TGTGCCAGCAGCCAACGAGGGACTAGGCCCAACTTC,CASSQRGTRPNF
TRBV11-3,TRBD2,.,TRBJ2-1,TGTGCCAGCAACCTCGAGCGGGGTGAGCAGTTCTTC,CASNLERGEQFF
TRBV7-8,TRBD1,.,TRBJ1-1,TGTGCCAGCAGCGGACAGGGGAGCACTGAAGCTTTCTTT,CASSGQGSTEAFF
TRBV4-3,.,.,TRBJ1-2,TGCGCCAGCAGCCAAGTTCCAGGGTATTATGGCTACACCTTC,CASSQVPGYYGYTF
TRBV5-1,.,.,TRBJ2-3,TGCGCCAGCAGCTTGGGGGGGACTTCCTACACAGATACGCAGTATTTT,CASSLGGTSYTDTQYF
TRBV6-1,.,.,TRBJ1-2,TGTGCCAGCAGTGAAGCGGACAGAAACTATGGCTACACCTTC,CASSEADRNYGYTF
TRBV5-1,.,.,TRBJ2-5,TGCGCCAGCAGCTTGGCCGGACAGAACCAAGAGACCCAGTACTTC,CASSLAGQNQETQYF
TRBV7-6,.,.,TRBJ1-3,TGTGCCAGCAGCTTAGTTAGCCCTGGAAACACCATATATTTT,CASSLVSPGNTIYF
TRBV19,TRBD1,.,TRBJ2-5,TGTGCCAGTAGTAGGGACAGGGGGACCCGGGAGACCCAGTACTTC,CASSRDRGTRETQYF
TRBV7-9,.,.,TRBJ1-6,TGTGCCAGCAGCCCTATGGGGAGGGGGGAAGTGAATTCACCCCTCCACTTT,CASSPMGRGEVNSPLHF
TRBV11-1,TRBD2,.,TRBJ2-1,TGTGCCAGCAGCGTTCGGACTAGCGGGTACAATGAGCAGTTCTTC,CASSVRTSGYNEQFF
TRBV29-1,.,.,TRBJ2-3,TGCAGCGTTGACGTAGCCCACTCCACAGATACGCAGTATTTT,CSVDVAHSTDTQYF
TRBV5-1,.,medium-sized,TRBJ1-3,TGCGCCAGCAGCGAAGACAGCCAATCCTCTGGAAACACCATATATTTT,CASSEDSQSSGNTIYF
TRBV7-3,.,few,TRBJ1-1,TGTGCCAGCAGCTTATTGACAAACACTGAAGCTTTCTTT,CASSLLTNTEAFF
TRBV27,.,few,TRBJ1-5,TGTGCCAGCAAAAGGACAGCTAATCAGCCCCAGCATTTT,CASKRTANQPQHF
TRBV3-1/TRBV3-2,TRBD2,.,TRBJ2-5,TGTGCCAGCAGCCAGGGACTAGCGGGGGGGCAGGAGACCCAGTACTTC,CASSQGLAGGQETQYF
TRBV6-6,.,.,TRBJ1-6,TGTGCCAGCAGTCCCTCCGCAGGGTTTGGCTATAATTCACCCCTCCACTTT,CASSPSAGFGYNSPLHF
TRBV10-3,.,.,TRBJ2-5,TGTGCCATCAGTGAGGGACAGGGAGGGGAAGAGACCCAGTACTTC,CAISEGQGGEETQYF
TRBV19,.,.,TRBJ1-2,TGTGCCAGTAACCCAACAGAAAACTATGGCTACACCTTC,CASNPTENYGYTF
TRBV7-3,TRBD2,.,TRBJ2-1,TGTGCCAGCAGCTCCCGACTAGCGGGAGTCAATGAGCAGTTCTTC,CASSSRLAGVNEQFF
TRBV11-2,.,.,TRBJ1-2,TGTGCCAGCAGCCCCCGACGGGGAGCCCTTTATGGCTACACCTTC,CASSPRRGALYGYTF
TRBV7-9,TRBD1,.,TRBJ1-2,TGTGCCAGCAGCTTAGGGACAGGGCCCGGCTATGGCTACACCTTC,CASSLGTGPGYGYTF